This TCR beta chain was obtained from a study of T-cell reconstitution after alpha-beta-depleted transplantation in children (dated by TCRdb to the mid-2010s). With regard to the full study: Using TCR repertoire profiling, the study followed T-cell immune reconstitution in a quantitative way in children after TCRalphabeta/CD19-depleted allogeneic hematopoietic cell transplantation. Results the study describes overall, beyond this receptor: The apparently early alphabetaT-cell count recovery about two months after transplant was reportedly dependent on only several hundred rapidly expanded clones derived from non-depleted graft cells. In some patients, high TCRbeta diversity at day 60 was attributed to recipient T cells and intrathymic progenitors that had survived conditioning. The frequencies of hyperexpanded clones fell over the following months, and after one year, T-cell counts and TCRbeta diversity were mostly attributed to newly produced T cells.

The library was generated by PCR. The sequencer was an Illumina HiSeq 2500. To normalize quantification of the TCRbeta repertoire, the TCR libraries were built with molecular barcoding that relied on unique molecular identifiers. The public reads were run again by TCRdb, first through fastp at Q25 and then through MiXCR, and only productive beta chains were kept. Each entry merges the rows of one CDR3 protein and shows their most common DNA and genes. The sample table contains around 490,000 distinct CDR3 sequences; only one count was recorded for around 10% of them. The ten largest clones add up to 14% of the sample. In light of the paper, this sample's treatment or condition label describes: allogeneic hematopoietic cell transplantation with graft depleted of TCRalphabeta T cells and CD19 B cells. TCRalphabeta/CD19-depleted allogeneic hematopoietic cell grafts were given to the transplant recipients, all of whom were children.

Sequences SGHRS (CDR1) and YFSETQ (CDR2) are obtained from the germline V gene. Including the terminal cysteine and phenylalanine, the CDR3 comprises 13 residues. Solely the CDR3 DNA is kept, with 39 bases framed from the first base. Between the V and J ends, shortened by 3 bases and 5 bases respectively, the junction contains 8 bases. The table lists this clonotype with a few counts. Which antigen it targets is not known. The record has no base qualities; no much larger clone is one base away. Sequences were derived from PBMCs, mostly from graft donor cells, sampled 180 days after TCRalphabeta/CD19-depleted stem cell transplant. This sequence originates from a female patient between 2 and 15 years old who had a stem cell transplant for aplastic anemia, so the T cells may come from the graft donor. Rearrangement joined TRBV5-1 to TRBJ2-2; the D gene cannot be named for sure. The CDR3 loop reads CASSSLGTGELFF. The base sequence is TGCGCCAGCAGCTCTTTGGGAACCGGGGAGCTGTTTTTT.